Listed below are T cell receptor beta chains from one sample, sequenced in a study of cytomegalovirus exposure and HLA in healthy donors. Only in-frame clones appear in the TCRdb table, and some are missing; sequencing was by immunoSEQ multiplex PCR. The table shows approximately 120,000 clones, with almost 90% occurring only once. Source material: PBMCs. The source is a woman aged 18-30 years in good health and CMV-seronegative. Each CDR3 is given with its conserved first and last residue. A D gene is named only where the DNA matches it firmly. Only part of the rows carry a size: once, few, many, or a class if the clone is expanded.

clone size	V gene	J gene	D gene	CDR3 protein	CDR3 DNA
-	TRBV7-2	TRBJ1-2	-	CASSRDGQAYGYTF	TGTGCCAGCAGCCGTGACGGCCAGGCTTATGGCTACACCTTC
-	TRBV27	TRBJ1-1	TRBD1	CASSVYRGAHTEAFF	TGTGCCAGCAGTGTCTACAGGGGTGCACACACTGAAGCTTTCTTT
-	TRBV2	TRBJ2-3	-	CASSVAQVRTDTQYF	TGTGCCAGCAGTGTGGCCCAAGTTCGCACAGATACGCAGTATTTT
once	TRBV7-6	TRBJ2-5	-	CASSAFQGIGETQYF	TGTGCCAGCAGCGCATTTCAGGGAATCGGGGAGACCCAGTACTTC
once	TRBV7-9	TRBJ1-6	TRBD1	CASRGDRVNSPLHF	TGTGCCAGCAGAGGGGACAGGGTAAATTCACCCCTCCACTTT
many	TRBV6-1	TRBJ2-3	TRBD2	CASSEVGGTTDTQYF	TGTGCCAGCAGTGAAGTGGGGGGGACCACAGATACGCAGTATTTT
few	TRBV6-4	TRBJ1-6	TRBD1	CASSAGTGDGSPLHF	TGTGCCAGCAGCGCCGGGACAGGTGACGGTTCACCCCTCCACTTT
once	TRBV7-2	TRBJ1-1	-	CASSLSNGEAFF	TGTGCCAGCAGCTTATCTAATGGTGAAGCTTTCTTT
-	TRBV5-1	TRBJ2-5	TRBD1	CASSPDPTGGAYETQYF	TGCGCCAGCAGCCCGGACCCTACAGGGGGCGCGTACGAGACCCAGTACTTC
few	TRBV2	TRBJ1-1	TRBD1	CASQGAGPEAFF	TGTGCCAGCCAGGGGGCGGGCCCTGAAGCTTTCTTT
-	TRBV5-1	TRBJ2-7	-	CASSLEGLGARGYEQYF	TGCGCCAGCAGCTTGGAAGGTTTAGGGGCAAGGGGCTACGAGCAGTACTTC
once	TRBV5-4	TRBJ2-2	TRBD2	CASSPLAGGIPGELFF	TGTGCCAGCAGCCCGCTAGCGGGAGGGATCCCCGGGGAGCTGTTTTTT
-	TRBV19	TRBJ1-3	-	CATSMGGPGNTIYF	TGTGCCACCTCGATGGGGGGGCCGGGAAACACCATATATTTT
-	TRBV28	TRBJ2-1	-	CASSWGGLYNEQFF	TGTGCCAGCAGTTGGGGGGGCCTCTACAATGAGCAGTTCTTC
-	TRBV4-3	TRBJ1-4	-	CASSQGRAQSGLGEKLFF	TGCGCCAGCAGCCAAGGGAGGGCGCAGTCGGGCTTAGGGGAAAAACTGTTTTTT
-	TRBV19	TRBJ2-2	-	CASSMGRDTGELFF	TGTGCCAGTAGTATGGGGCGCGACACCGGGGAGCTGTTTTTT
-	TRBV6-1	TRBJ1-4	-	CASRTNEKLFF	TGTGCCAGCAGAACAAATGAAAAACTGTTTTTT
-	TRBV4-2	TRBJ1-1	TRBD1	CASSRQGSGPPMNTEAFF	TGTGCCAGCAGCCGACAGGGTTCGGGCCCCCCAATGAACACTGAAGCTTTCTTT
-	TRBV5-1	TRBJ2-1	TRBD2	CASSSLAGGLDNEQFF	TGCGCCAGCAGCTCATTAGCGGGGGGGCTGGACAATGAGCAGTTCTTC
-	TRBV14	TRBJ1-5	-	CASSQGAGASQPQHF	TGTGCCAGCAGCCAAGGCGCGGGGGCGAGTCAGCCCCAGCATTTT
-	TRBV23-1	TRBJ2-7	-	CASSQSFSVRERYEQYF	TGCGCCAGCAGTCAATCTTTTAGTGTACGGGAGCGGTACGAGCAGTACTTC
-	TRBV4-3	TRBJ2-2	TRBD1	CASSLGQKTGELFF	TGCGCCAGCAGCCTGGGACAGAAAACCGGGGAGCTGTTTTTT
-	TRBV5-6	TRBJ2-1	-	CASSLGTGNEQFF	TGTGCCAGCAGCTTGGGTACCGGGAATGAGCAGTTCTTC
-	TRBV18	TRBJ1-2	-	CASSPVGGGGYTF	TGTGCCAGCTCACCGGTGGGGGGAGGTGGCTACACCTTC
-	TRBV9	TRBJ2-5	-	CASSPQLGETQYF	TGTGCCAGCAGTCCTCAGCTAGGAGAGACCCAGTACTTC
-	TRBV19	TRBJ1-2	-	CASTEDYYGYTF	TGTGCCAGTACTGAGGATTACTATGGCTACACCTTC
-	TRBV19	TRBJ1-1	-	CASSYGLTEAFF	TGTGCCAGTAGTTACGGTCTCACTGAAGCTTTCTTT
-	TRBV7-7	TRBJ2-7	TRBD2	CASSRAGLFDEQYF	TGTGCCAGCAGCCGAGCGGGGCTCTTCGACGAGCAGTACTTC
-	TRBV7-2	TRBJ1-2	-	CASSSPMNSNYGYTF	TGTGCCAGCAGCTCCCCGATGAACAGCAACTATGGCTACACCTTC
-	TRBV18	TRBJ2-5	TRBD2	CASSPRLAAETQYF	TGTGCCAGCTCACCGAGACTAGCGGCAGAGACCCAGTACTTC
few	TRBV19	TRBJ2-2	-	CASSFWGARELFF	TGTGCCAGTAGTTTTTGGGGAGCACGGGAGCTGTTTTTT
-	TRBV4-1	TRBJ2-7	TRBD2	CASSMDSGGNEQYF	TGCGCCAGCAGCATGGACAGCGGGGGTAACGAGCAGTACTTC
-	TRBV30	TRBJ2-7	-	CAWSVRLFTYEQYF	TGTGCCTGGAGTGTACGACTATTTACCTACGAGCAGTACTTC
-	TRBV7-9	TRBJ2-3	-	CASSPKKRLTDTQYF	TGTGCCAGCAGCCCAAAAAAAAGACTCACAGATACGCAGTATTTT
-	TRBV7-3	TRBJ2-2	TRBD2	CASSPSGSPGELFF	TGTGCCAGCAGCCCCAGCGGGAGCCCCGGGGAGCTGTTTTTT
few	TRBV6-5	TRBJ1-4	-	CATRGRQSNEKLFF	TGTGCCACCCGAGGAAGACAGTCTAATGAAAAACTGTTTTTT
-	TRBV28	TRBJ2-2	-	CASSFAGELFF	TGTGCCAGCAGTTTCGCCGGGGAGCTGTTTTTT
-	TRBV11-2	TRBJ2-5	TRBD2	CASSLSSGAQETQYF	TGTGCCAGCAGCTTGTCTAGCGGGGCTCAAGAGACCCAGTACTTC
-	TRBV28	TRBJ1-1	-	CASSLIFTGGRNTEAFF	TGTGCCAGCAGTTTAATCTTTACGGGGGGGAGAAACACTGAAGCTTTCTTT
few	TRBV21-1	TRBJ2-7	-	CASSSPGTSDNREQYF	TGTGCCAGCAGCAGTCCCGGGACTAGCGACAATCGGGAGCAGTACTTC
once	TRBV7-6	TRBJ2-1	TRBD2	CASSLGTSGSQQFF	TGTGCCAGCAGCTTAGGGACTAGCGGGAGCCAGCAGTTCTTC
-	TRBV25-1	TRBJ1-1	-	CASSEYTEEAFF	TGTGCCAGCAGTGAATACACGGAGGAAGCTTTCTTT
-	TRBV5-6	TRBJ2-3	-	CASSLVFRGAADTQYF	TGTGCCAGCAGCTTGGTGTTTCGGGGGGCGGCAGATACGCAGTATTTT
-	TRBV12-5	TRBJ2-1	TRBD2	CASGDGREGQSGEQFF	TGTGCTAGTGGGGACGGGAGGGAGGGCCAAAGCGGTGAGCAGTTCTTC
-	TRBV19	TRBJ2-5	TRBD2	CASSIPFGRGGETQYF	TGTGCCAGTAGTATCCCCTTCGGGAGGGGGGGAGAGACCCAGTACTTC
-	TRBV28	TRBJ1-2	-	CASSLGRMGYTF	TGTGCCAGCAGTTTGGGGCGTATGGGCTACACCTTC
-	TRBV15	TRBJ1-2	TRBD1	CATSAPGTGVGGYTF	TGTGCCACCAGCGCCCCCGGGACAGGGGTTGGTGGCTACACCTTC
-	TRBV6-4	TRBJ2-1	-	CASSVTSENEQFF	TGTGCCAGCAGTGTCACTAGTGAAAATGAGCAGTTCTTC
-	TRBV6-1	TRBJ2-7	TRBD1	CASTSQGAIEQYF	TGTGCCAGCACTTCGCAGGGGGCGATCGAGCAGTACTTC
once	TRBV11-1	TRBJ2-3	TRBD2	CASSSPGLALPDTQYF	TGTGCCAGCAGCTCCCCGGGACTAGCGTTACCAGATACGCAGTATTTT
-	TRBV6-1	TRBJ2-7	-	CASSEPQGNTGEQYF	TGTGCCAGCAGTGAGCCTCAGGGAAACACTGGAGAGCAGTACTTC
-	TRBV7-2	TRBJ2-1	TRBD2	CASSTGLARGNEQFF	TGTGCCAGCAGCACTGGACTAGCGCGAGGGAATGAGCAGTTCTTC
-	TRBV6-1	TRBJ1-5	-	CASSEGVGWAMSNQPQHF	TGTGCCAGCAGTGAAGGAGTTGGCTGGGCGATGAGCAATCAGCCCCAGCATTTT
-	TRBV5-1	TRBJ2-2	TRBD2	CASSLPSGNTGELFF	TGCGCCAGCAGCTTGCCTAGCGGGAACACCGGGGAGCTGTTTTTT
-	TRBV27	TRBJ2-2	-	CATSPVPLAGELFF	TGTGCCACCAGTCCGGTGCCTTTGGCCGGGGAGCTGTTTTTT
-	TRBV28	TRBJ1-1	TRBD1	CASSRTGLTEAFF	TGTGCCAGCAGTCGGACAGGGCTCACTGAAGCTTTCTTT
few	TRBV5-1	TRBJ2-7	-	CASSSFRDTGEQYF	TGCGCCAGCAGCTCCTTCCGGGACACCGGCGAGCAGTACTTC
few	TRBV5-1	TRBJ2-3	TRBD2	CASQRGGSTDTQYF	TGCGCCAGCCAGCGGGGGGGCAGCACAGATACGCAGTATTTT
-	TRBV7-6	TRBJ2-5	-	CASSLEVSEGALQETQYF	TGTGCCAGCAGCTTAGAGGTTTCCGAAGGGGCCCTCCAAGAGACCCAGTACTTC
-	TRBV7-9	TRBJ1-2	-	CASSLILNYGYTF	TGTGCCAGCAGCTTAATACTTAACTATGGCTACACCTTC